This is a list of T cell receptor beta chains from one sample in a study of regulatory T cells in long-lasting Graves disease. TCRdb independently ran MiXCR on the multiplex PCR reads; one entry per CDR3 protein. The data show approximately 230,000 distinct CDR3 sequences, approximately 16% seen once. Sequenced here: peripheral blood mononuclear cells (PBMCs), sampled at new diagnosis, from a patient treated with antithyroid drugs. The receptors derive from a female donor with Graves disease. The CDR3 runs from the conserved cysteine through the conserved F or W. The D gene is left open where the match is weak. Clone size is shown for a subset of rows, as once, few, many or a class of expanded clone.

TRBJ2-7	TRBD1	TRBV6-1	many	CAAGRDRGSYEQYF	TGTGCCGCCGGGAGGGACAGGGGTTCCTACGAGCAGTACTTC
TRBJ1-1	TRBD1	TRBV19	many	CASSRRGMTEAFF	TGTGCCAGTAGTCGCAGGGGGATGACTGAAGCTTTCTTT
TRBJ1-1	.	TRBV19	.	CASSLTDNTEAFF	TGTGCCAGTAGTCTCACGGACAACACTGAAGCTTTCTTT
TRBJ2-1	.	TRBV12-3/TRBV12-4	few	CASSFGVWSFF	TGTGCCAGCAGTTTTGGCGTCTGGTCGTTCTTC
TRBJ2-6	.	TRBV12-3/TRBV12-4	many	CASRQGSGANVLTF	TGTGCCAGCAGACAGGGCTCTGGGGCCAACGTCCTGACTTTC
TRBJ2-1	.	TRBV11-2	many	CASSSRTYYNEQFF	TGTGCCAGCAGCTCACGGACTTACTACAATGAGCAGTTCTTC
TRBJ2-1	.	TRBV9	many	CASSVGVNNEQFF	TGTGCCAGCAGCGTAGGAGTTAACAATGAGCAGTTCTTC
TRBJ2-3	TRBD2	TRBV30	many	CAWSGTRSTDTQYF	TGTGCCTGGTCGGGGACTAGGAGCACAGATACGCAGTATTTT
TRBJ2-6	.	TRBV6-1	many	CASTQLAWGALGANVLTF	TGTGCCAGCACCCAACTCGCTTGGGGGGCGCTTGGGGCCAACGTCCTGACTTTC
TRBJ2-1	.	TRBV11-3	many	CASSSSGASEGNEQFF	TGTGCCAGCAGCTCCTCCGGGGCTAGTGAGGGTAATGAGCAGTTCTTC
TRBJ2-5	.	TRBV30	many	CAIYGPQGTQYF	TGTGCCATTTATGGTCCCCAAGGGACCCAGTACTTC
TRBJ2-7	.	TRBV28	.	CASSPSGGRTYEQYF	TGTGCCAGCAGTCCTTCCGGCGGCAGGACGTACGAGCAGTACTTC
TRBJ1-3	TRBD1	TRBV11-2	many	CASRRDREPTGNTIYF	TGTGCCAGCAGACGCGACAGGGAACCCACTGGAAACACCATATATTTT
TRBJ2-1	TRBD2	TRBV20-1	many	CSARALTSGRASYNEQFF	TGCAGTGCTAGGGCCTTGACTAGCGGGAGGGCCTCCTACAATGAGCAGTTCTTC
TRBJ2-2	.	TRBV7-9	many	CASTLTGELFF	TGTGCCAGCACTCTAACCGGGGAGCTGTTTTTT
TRBJ1-2	.	TRBV7-6	many	CASSLTASSNYGYTF	TGTGCCAGCAGCTTAACGGCCAGCTCTAACTATGGCTACACCTTC
TRBJ2-7	.	TRBV7-9	many	CASTIGEFFSYEQYF	TGTGCCAGCACGATCGGGGAATTCTTCTCCTACGAGCAGTACTTC
TRBJ2-5	.	TRBV6-1	many	CASSEAAGQGGRETQYF	TGTGCCAGCAGTGAAGCGGCGGGGCAGGGAGGTCGGGAGACCCAGTACTTC
TRBJ2-1	TRBD2	TRBV20-1	many	CSARDGSGVYNEQFF	TGCAGTGCTAGAGATGGCAGCGGGGTCTACAATGAGCAGTTCTTC
TRBJ2-5	.	TRBV10-1	many	CASSDPFQETQYF	TGCGCCAGCAGTGACCCCTTTCAAGAGACCCAGTACTTC
TRBJ2-1	TRBD2	TRBV20-1	many	CSANPGLAGPLSEQFF	TGCAGTGCTAACCCGGGACTAGCGGGACCCTTGAGTGAGCAGTTCTTC
TRBJ1-1	.	TRBV3-1	many	CASSQLVLPNEAFF	TGTGCCAGCAGCCAATTGGTCCTGCCAAATGAAGCTTTCTTT
TRBJ1-1	.	TRBV6-1	many	CASSKQGREAFF	TGTGCCAGCAGTAAACAGGGAAGGGAAGCTTTCTTT
TRBJ2-7	.	TRBV5-1	many	CASSSGAFTYEQYF	TGCGCCAGCAGCTCGGGGGCCTTCACCTACGAGCAGTACTTC
TRBJ2-1	TRBD2	TRBV5-4	few	CASRSGTSLNEQFF	TGTGCCAGCAGATCCGGGACTAGTCTCAATGAGCAGTTCTTC
TRBJ1-4	.	TRBV24-1	many	CATSEGGQDEKLFF	TGTGCCACCAGTGAGGGGGGGCAGGATGAAAAACTGTTTTTT